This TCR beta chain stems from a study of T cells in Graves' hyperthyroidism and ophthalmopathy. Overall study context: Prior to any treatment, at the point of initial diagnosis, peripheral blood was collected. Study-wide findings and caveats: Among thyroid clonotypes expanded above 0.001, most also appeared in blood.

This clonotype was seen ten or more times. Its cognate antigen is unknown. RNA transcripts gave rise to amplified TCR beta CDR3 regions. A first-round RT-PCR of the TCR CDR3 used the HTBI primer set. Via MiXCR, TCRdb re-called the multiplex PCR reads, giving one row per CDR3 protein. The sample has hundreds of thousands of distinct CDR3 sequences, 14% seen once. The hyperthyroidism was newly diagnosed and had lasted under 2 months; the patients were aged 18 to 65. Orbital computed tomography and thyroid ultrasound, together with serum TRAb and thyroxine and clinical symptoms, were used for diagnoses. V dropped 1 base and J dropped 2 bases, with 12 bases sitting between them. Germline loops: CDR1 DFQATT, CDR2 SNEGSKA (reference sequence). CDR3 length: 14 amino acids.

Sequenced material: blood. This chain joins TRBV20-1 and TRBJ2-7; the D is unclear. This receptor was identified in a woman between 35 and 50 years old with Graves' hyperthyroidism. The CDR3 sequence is CSARGPTTTYEQYF. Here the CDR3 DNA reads TGCAGTGCTAGAGGGCCGACGACAACCTACGAGCAGTACTTC.